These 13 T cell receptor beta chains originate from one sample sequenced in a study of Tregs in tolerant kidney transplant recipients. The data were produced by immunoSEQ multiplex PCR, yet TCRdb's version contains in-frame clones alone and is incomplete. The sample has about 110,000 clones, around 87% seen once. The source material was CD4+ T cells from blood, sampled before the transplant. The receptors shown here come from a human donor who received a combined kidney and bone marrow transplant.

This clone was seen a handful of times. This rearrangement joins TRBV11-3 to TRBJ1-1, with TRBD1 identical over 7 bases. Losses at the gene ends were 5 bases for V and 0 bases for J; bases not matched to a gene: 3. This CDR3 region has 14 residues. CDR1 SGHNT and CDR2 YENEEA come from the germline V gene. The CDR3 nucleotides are TGTGCCAGCAGCCCAGGGGGGATGAACACTGAAGCTTTCTTT. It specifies CASSPGGMNTEAFF.

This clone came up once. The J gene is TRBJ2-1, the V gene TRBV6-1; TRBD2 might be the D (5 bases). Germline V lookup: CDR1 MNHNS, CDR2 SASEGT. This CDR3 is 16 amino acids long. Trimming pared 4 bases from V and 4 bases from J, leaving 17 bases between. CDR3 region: CASSASTPPLYNEQFF. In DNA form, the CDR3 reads TGTGCCAGCAGTGCTAGCACACCCCCTCTTTACAATGAGCAGTTCTTC.

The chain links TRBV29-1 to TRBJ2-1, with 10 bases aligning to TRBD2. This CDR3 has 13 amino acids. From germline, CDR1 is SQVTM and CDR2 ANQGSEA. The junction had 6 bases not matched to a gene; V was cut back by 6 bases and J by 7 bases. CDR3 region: CSVASGSTNEQFF. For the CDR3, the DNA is TGCAGCGTGGCTAGCGGGAGTACGAATGAGCAGTTCTTC.

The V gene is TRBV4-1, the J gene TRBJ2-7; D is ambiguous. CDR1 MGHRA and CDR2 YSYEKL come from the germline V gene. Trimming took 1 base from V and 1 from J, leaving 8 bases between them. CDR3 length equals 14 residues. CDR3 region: CASSQVRQSYEQYF. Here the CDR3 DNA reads TGCGCCAGCAGCCAAGTCAGACAATCCTACGAGCAGTACTTC.

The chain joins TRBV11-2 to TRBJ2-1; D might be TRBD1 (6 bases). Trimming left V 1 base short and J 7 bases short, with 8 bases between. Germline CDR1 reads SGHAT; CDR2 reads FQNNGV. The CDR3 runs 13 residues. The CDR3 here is CASSLAQGNEQFF. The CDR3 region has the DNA TGTGCCAGCAGCTTAGCCCAGGGGAATGAGCAGTTCTTC.

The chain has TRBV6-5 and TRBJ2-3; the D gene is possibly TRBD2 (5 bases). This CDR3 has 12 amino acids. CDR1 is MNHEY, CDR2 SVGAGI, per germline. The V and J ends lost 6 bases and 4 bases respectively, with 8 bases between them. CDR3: CASSRGADTQYF. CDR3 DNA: TGTGCCAGCAGCCGGGGAGCAGATACGCAGTATTTT.

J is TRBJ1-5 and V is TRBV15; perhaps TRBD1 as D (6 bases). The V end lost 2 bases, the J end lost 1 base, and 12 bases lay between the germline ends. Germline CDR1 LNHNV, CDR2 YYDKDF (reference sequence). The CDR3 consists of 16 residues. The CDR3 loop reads CATSRLTGISNQPQHF. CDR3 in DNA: TGTGCCACCAGCAGACTCACAGGGATCAGCAATCAGCCCCAGCATTTT.

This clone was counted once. The CDR3: CASMDDRGYYGYTF. CDR3 nucleotide sequence: TGTGCCAGCATGGACGACCGGGGATACTATGGCTACACCTTC. V gene TRBV19 combines with J gene TRBJ1-2; the D is unclear. CDR1 LNHDA and CDR2 SQIVND come from the germline V gene (reference sequence). V was pared by 9 bases and J by 3 bases, with 17 bases between. The CDR3 sequence is 14 residues long.

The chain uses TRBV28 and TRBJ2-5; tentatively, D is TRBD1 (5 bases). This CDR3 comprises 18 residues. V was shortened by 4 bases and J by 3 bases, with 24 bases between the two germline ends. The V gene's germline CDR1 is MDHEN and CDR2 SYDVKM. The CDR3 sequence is CASSSLSLQVLLKETQYF. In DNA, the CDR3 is TGTGCCAGCAGTTCACTGAGCCTACAGGTCCTACTTAAAGAGACCCAGTACTTC.

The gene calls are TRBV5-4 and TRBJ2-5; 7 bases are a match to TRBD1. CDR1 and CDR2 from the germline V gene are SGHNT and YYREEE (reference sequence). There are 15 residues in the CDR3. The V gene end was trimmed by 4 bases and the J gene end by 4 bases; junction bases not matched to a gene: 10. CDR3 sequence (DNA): TGTGCCAGCAGCACCCCGTGGACAGGACTAGAGACCCAGTACTTC. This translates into CASSTPWTGLETQYF.

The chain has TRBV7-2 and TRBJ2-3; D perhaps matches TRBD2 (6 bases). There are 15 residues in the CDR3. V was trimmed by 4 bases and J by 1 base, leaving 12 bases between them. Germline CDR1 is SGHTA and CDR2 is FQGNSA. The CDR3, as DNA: TGTGCCAGCAGCTCGCGCGGGGCGGGCACAGATACGCAGTATTTT. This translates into CASSSRGAGTDTQYF.

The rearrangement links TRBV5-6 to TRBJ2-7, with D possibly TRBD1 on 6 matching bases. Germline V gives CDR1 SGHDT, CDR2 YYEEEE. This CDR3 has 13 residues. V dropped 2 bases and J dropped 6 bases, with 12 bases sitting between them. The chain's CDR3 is CASSLTGRGEQYF. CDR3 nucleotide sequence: TGTGCCAGCAGCTTAACAGGGAGAGGCGAGCAGTACTTC.

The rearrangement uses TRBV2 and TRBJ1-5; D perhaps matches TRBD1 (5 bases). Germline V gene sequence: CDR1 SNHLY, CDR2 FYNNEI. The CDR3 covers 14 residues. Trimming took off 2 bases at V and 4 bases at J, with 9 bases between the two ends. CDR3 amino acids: CASSEWGVNQPQHF. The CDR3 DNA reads TGTGCCAGCAGTGAATGGGGGGTTAATCAGCCCCAGCATTTT. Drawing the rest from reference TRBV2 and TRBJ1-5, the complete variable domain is EPEVTQTPSHQVTQMGQEVILRCVPISNHLYFYWYRQILGQKVEFLVSFYNNEISEKSEIFDDQFSVERPDGSNFTLKIRSTKLEDSAMYFCASSEWGVNQPQHFGDGTRLSIL.